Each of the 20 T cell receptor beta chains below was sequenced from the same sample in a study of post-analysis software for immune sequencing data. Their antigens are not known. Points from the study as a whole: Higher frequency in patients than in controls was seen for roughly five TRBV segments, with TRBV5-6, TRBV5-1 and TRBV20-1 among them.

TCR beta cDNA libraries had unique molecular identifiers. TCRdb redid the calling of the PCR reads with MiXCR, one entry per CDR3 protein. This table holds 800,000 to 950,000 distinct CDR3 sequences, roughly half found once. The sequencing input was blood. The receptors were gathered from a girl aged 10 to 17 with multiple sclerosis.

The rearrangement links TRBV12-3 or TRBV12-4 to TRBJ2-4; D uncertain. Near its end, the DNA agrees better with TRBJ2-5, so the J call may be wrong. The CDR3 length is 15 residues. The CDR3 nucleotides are TGTGCCAGCAGTCCCCGGGCAGATAAAGGAGAGACCCAGTACTTC. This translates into CASSPRADKGETQYF.

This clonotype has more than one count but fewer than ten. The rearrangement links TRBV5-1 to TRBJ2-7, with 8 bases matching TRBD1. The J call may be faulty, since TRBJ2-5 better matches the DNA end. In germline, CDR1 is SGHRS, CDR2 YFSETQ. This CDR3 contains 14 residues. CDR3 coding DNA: TGCGCCAGCAGCCCGTGGACAGGGCGGGAGACCCAGTACTTC. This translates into CASSPWTGRETQYF.

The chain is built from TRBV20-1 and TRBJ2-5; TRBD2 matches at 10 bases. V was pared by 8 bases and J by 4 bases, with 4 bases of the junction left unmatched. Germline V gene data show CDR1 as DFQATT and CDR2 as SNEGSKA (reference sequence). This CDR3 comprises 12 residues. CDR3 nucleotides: TGCAGTTTAGCGGGGGGAGGAGAGACCCAGTACTTC. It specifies CSLAGGGETQYF.

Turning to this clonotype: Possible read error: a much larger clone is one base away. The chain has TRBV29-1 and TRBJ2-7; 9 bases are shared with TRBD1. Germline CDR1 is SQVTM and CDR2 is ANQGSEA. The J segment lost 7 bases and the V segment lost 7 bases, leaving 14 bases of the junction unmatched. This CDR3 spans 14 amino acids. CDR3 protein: CSGLGQGSYNEQYF. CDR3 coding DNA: TGCAGCGGACTCGGACAGGGGTCCTACAATGAGCAGTACTTC.

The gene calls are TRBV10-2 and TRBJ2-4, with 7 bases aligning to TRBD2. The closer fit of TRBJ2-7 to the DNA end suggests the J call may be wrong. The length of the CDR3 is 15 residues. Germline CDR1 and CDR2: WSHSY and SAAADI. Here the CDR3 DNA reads TGCGCCAGCAGTGAGTCCACCGGGGGGTCCTACGAGCAGTACTTC. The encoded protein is CASSESTGGSYEQYF.

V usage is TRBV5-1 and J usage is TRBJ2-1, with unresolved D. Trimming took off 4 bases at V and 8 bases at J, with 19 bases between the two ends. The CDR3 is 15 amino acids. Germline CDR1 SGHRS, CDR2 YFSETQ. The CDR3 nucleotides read TGCGCCAGCAGCCCACTCGCCCCACCGTCGCATGAGCAGTTCTTC. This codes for CASSPLAPPSHEQFF.

The DNA of the CDR3 is TGTGCTAGTGGTTTAAAAAGCGGGAGGGCTGGTGAGAAGTACTTC. Protein sequence: CASGLKSGRAGEKYF. The rearrangement links TRBV12-5 to TRBJ2-5; the match to TRBD2 covers 10 bases. With V trimmed by 3 bases and J by 12 bases, 13 bases remained unmatched. Germline loops: CDR1 LGHNT, CDR2 FRNRAP. The CDR3 runs to 15 residues.

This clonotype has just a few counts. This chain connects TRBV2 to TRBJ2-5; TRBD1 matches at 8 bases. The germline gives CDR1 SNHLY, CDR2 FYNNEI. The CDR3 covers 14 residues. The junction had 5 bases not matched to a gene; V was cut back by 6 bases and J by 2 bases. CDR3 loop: CASRGGTGQETQYF. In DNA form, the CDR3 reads TGTGCCAGCAGGGGCGGGACAGGTCAAGAGACCCAGTACTTC.

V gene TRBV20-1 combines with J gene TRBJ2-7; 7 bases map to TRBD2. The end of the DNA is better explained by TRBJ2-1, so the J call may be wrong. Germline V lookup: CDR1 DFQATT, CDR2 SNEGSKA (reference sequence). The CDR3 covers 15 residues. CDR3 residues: CSARGGGPIYNEQFF. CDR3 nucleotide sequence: TGCAGTGCTAGAGGGGGGGGACCTATATACAATGAGCAGTTCTTC.

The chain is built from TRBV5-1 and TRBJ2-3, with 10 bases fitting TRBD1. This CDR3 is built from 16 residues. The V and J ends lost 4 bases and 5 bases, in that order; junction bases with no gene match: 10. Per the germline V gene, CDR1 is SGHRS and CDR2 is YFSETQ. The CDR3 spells CASSRDSTGGGDTQYF. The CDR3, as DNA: TGCGCCAGCAGCCGCGACTCGACAGGGGGCGGAGATACGCAGTATTTT.

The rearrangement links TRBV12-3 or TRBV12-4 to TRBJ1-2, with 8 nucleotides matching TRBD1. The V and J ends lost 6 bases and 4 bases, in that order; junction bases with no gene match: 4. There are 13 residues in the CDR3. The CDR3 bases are TGTGCCAGCAGGGGACAGGAGTTCTATGGCTACACCTTC. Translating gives CASRGQEFYGYTF.

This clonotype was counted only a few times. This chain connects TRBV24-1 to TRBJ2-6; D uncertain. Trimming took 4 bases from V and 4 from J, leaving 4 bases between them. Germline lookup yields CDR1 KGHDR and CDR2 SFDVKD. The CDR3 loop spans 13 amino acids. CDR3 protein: CATSDPGANVLTF. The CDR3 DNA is TGTGCCACCAGTGACCCCGGGGCCAACGTCCTGACTTTC.

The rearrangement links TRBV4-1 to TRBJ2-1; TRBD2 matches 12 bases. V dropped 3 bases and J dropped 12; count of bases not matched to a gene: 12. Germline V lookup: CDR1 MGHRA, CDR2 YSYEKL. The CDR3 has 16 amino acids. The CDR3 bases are TGCGCCAGCAGCCATCCCGGGACTAGCGGGTTAATAGGGCAGTTCTTC. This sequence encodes CASSHPGTSGLIGQFF.

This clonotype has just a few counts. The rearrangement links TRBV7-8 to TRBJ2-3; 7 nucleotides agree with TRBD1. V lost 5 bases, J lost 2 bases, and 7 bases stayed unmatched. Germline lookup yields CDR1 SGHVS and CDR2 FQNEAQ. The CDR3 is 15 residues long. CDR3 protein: CASSRTGQHTDTQYF. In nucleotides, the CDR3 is TGTGCCAGCAGCCGTACGGGACAGCACACAGATACGCAGTATTTT.

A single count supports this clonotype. The CDR3 DNA sequence: TGTGCCAGCAGCCCTCCGGGCGTAGCGGGAGTTTACGAGCAGTACTTC. It yields the protein CASSPPGVAGVYEQYF. The V call is TRBV6-6, the J call TRBJ2-5; 9 positions match TRBD2. The end of the DNA aligns better with TRBJ2-7, so the J call may be wrong. This CDR3 is built from 16 residues. Germline values: CDR1 MNHNY, CDR2 SVGAGI (reference sequence).

The CDR3 here is CSARDTKRTEQFF. The CDR3 region has the DNA TGCAGTGCTAGAGATACCAAGAGAACTGAGCAGTTCTTC. The V gene is TRBV20-1, the J gene TRBJ2-1, with no clear D. CDR3 size: 13 residues. Trimming took 0 bases from V and 9 from J, leaving 12 bases between them. The germline V gene encodes CDR1 DFQATT and CDR2 SNEGSKA (reference sequence).

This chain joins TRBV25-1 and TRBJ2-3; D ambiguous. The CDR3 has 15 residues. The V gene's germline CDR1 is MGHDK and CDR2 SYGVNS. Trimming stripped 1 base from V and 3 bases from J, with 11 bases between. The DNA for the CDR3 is TGTGCCAGCAGTGAATCGCACAGTTGGACAGATACGCAGTATTTT. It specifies CASSESHSWTDTQYF.

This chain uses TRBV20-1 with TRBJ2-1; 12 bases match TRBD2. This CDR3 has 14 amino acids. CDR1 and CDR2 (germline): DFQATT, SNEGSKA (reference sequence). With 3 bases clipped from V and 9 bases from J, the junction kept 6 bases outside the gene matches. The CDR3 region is CSASGLAGKGEQFF. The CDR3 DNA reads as TGCAGTGCTAGTGGACTAGCGGGGAAGGGTGAGCAGTTCTTC.

CDR3 in DNA: TGTGCCAGCAGTTGGAGGACAGGGTCGGATGAAAAACTGTTTTTT. Its translation: CASSWRTGSDEKLFF. V is TRBV6-6 and J is TRBJ1-4; 8 bases map to TRBD1. V shed 4 bases, J shed 6 bases, and the junction held 7 bases outside the gene matches. The CDR3 spans 15 residues. Germline V gene sequence: CDR1 MNHNY, CDR2 SVGAGI (reference sequence).

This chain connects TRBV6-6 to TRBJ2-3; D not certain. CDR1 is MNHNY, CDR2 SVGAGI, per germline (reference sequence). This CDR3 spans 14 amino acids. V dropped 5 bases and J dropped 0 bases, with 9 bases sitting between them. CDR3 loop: CASSHRLSTDTQYF. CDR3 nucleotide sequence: TGTGCCAGCAGTCACCGACTGAGCACAGATACGCAGTATTTT.